What follows is one T cell receptor (beta chain) and its context. This CDR3 is built from 14 residues. V lost 6 bases, J lost 4 bases, and 7 bases stayed unmatched. The data were obtained in a study of T cells in Graves' hyperthyroidism and ophthalmopathy. The TCR beta CDR3 regions underwent amplification using RNA transcripts as the source. HTBI primers were the set used in a first-round RT-PCR of the TCR CDR3. TCRdb fed the multiplex PCR reads into MiXCR, producing one record per CDR3 protein. The table records 450,000 to 700,000 distinct CDR3 sequences, around 42% of them present only once. V usage is TRBV12-3 or TRBV12-4 and J usage is TRBJ2-3; 7 bases are a match to TRBD2. The source is a woman younger than 30 with Graves' hyperthyroidism. Sequencing was done on a sample of peripheral blood or thyroid tissue (not recorded which). This chain's CDR3 is CASRATTSADTQYF. For the CDR3, the DNA is TGTGCCAGCAGGGCGACAACTAGCGCAGATACGCAGTATTTT.